Each of the 32 T cell receptor beta chains below was sequenced from the same sample in a study of cytomegalovirus exposure and HLA in healthy donors. Primers for the PCR totalled 60 Vbeta and 13 Jbeta. Repertoires were generated with immunoSEQ multiplex PCR, while TCRdb's copy carries only in-frame clones and drops some. The repertoire holds 120,000 to 150,000 clones, with 60% to 80% as singletons. Material for sequencing was PBMCs. The receptors shown here come from a woman in her 40s in good health and CMV-seropositive.

The genes are TRBV10-1 and TRBJ1-2; 8 nucleotides agree with TRBD1. The CDR3 runs to 15 residues. Germline CDR1 and CDR2: WNHNN and SYGVQD (reference sequence). Trimming took 6 bases from V and 5 from J; bases not matched to a gene: 11. CDR3 region: CASRVGQGNHYGYTF. The CDR3 region has the DNA TGCGCCAGCAGAGTTGGACAGGGTAACCATTATGGCTACACCTTC.

The chain has TRBV2 and TRBJ1-2; 7 bases are a match to TRBD1. Trimming removed 6 bases from V and 7 bases from J; junction bases left unmatched: 5. CDR1 and CDR2 (germline): SNHLY, FYNNEI. This CDR3 region has 12 residues. The CDR3 bases are TGTGCCAGCAGAGGACAGGAAAGTGGCTACACCTTC. Translation gives CASRGQESGYTF. The variable domain in full, with the rest retrieved from reference TRBV2 and TRBJ1-2, is EPEVTQTPSHQVTQMGQEVILRCVPISNHLYFYWYRQILGQKVEFLVSFYNNEISEKSEIFDDQFSVERPDGSNFTLKIRSTKLEDSAMYFCASRGQESGYTFGSGTRLTVV.

This chain joins TRBV6-1 and TRBJ2-7; TRBD1 matches 11 bases. The ends lost 4 bases at V and 6 bases at J; junction bases unmatched: 8. Germline V gene data show CDR1 as MNHNS and CDR2 as SASEGT. This CDR3 region has 15 residues. In DNA, the CDR3 is TGTGCCAGCAGTGCGACCGGGACAGGGGGTTGCGAGCAGTACTTC. Protein product: CASSATGTGGCEQYF.

The chain couples TRBV19 to TRBJ1-4; D may be TRBD1 (6 bases). Trimming took off 1 base at V and 7 bases at J, with 13 bases between the two ends. Germline V CDR1 and CDR2: LNHDA, SQIVND (reference sequence). This CDR3 is 15 amino acids long. The CDR3 region is CASSIGPGVFEKLFF. In nucleotides, the CDR3 is TGTGCCAGTAGTATAGGTCCAGGGGTGTTTGAAAAACTGTTTTTT. The whole variable domain, remainder taken from reference TRBV19 and TRBJ1-4, is DGGITQSPKYLFRKEGQNVTLSCEQNLNHDAMYWYRQDPGQGLRLIYYSQIVNDFQKGDIAEGYSVSREKKESFPLTVTSAQKNPTAFYLCASSIGPGVFEKLFFGSGTQLSVL.

This rearrangement joins TRBV10-2 to TRBJ2-3; TRBD2 aligns across 12 bases. Trimming removed 6 bases from V and 5 bases from J; junction bases left unmatched: 9. There are 16 residues in the CDR3. Germline-derived CDR1 and CDR2 are WSHSY and SAAADI. DNA for the CDR3: TGCGCCAGCAGGAGGGGCCTAGCGGGGGGGGGAGATACGCAGTATTTT. Its protein product is CASRRGLAGGGDTQYF.

The V call is TRBV5-1, the J call TRBJ2-7; maybe TRBD2 (5 bases). Germline-derived CDR1 and CDR2 are SGHRS and YFSETQ. This CDR3 comprises 14 residues. V was cut by 0 bases and J by 2 bases, with 9 bases left in between. The CDR3 loop is CASSLDEGTYEQYF. In DNA form, the CDR3 reads TGCGCCAGCAGCTTGGATGAGGGAACCTACGAGCAGTACTTC.

The V and J genes are TRBV18 and TRBJ2-7; 9 bases agree with TRBD1. After removal of 3 bases from V and 2 bases from J, the junction contained 8 bases not matched to a gene. There are 16 residues in the CDR3. Germline V gene data show CDR1 as KGHSH and CDR2 as LQKENI. CDR3 protein: CASSPGVGQGPYEQYF. CDR3 nucleotides: TGTGCCAGCTCACCCGGGGTCGGACAGGGGCCCTACGAGCAGTACTTC.

V usage is TRBV4-1 and J usage is TRBJ2-5; D gene uncertain. V was clipped by 1 base and J by 5 bases, with 8 bases between them. CDR1 is MGHRA and CDR2 is YSYEKL in the germline V gene. This CDR3 has 13 residues. CDR3 in amino acids: CASSQVPGETQYF. CDR3 coding DNA: TGCGCCAGCAGCCAAGTGCCGGGTGAGACCCAGTACTTC.

The genes are TRBV7-9 and TRBJ1-2; TRBD1 matches at 7 bases. The CDR3 consists of 14 residues. Trimming at V came to 4 bases and at J to 8 bases, leaving 10 bases not matched to a gene. Germline-derived CDR1 and CDR2 are SEHNR and FQNEAQ (reference sequence). In DNA form, the CDR3 reads TGTGCCAGCAGCTCAGGACAGGCCATGAGGGGCTACACCTTC. Translation gives CASSSGQAMRGYTF.

Worth noting for this clone: One junction end disagrees with the germline gene, perhaps due to a read error. The V gene is TRBV5-1, the J gene TRBJ1-2; the match to TRBD1 covers 8 bases. This CDR3 spans 14 amino acids. CDR1 and CDR2 from the germline V gene are SGHRS and YFSETQ. The CDR3 protein is CASSLSGQETSPPF. In nucleotides, the CDR3 is TGCGCCAGCAGCTTGTCGGGACAGGAGACCTCGCCCCCCTTC.

The J gene is TRBJ1-2, the V gene TRBV2, with 9 bases aligning to TRBD1. Germline loops: CDR1 SNHLY, CDR2 FYNNEI. This CDR3 region has 14 residues. Losses at the gene ends were 1 base for V and 7 bases for J; bases not matched to a gene: 4. CDR3 region: CASSEERTGVGYTF. The CDR3 nucleotides read TGTGCCAGCAGTGAAGAAAGGACAGGGGTTGGCTACACCTTC. Complete variable domain (other parts from reference TRBV2 and TRBJ1-2): EPEVTQTPSHQVTQMGQEVILRCVPISNHLYFYWYRQILGQKVEFLVSFYNNEISEKSEIFDDQFSVERPDGSNFTLKIRSTKLEDSAMYFCASSEERTGVGYTFGSGTRLTVV.

This chain joins TRBV5-1 and TRBJ2-1, with TRBD2 identical over 12 bases. V lost 4 bases, J lost 2 bases, and 4 bases stayed unmatched. Germline lookup yields CDR1 SGHRS and CDR2 YFSETQ. CDR3 length equals 16 residues. The CDR3 spells CASSLPSGGAYNEQFF. CDR3 DNA sequence: TGCGCCAGCAGCCTTCCTAGCGGGGGGGCCTACAATGAGCAGTTCTTC. Based on the CDR3 plus reference TRBV5-1 and TRBJ2-1, the full variable domain is KAGVTQTPRYLIKTRGQQVTLSCSPISGHRSVSWYQQTPGQGLQFLFEYFSETQRNKGNFPGRFSGRQFSNSRSEMNVSTLELGDSALYLCASSLPSGGAYNEQFFGPGTRLTVL.

The chain combines TRBV7-9 with TRBJ2-5, with 10 bases lining up with TRBD2. CDR3 size: 14 residues. Germline V gives CDR1 SEHNR, CDR2 FQNEAQ (reference sequence). V shed 8 bases, J shed 5 bases, and the junction held 8 bases outside the gene matches. CDR3 sequence (DNA): TGTGCCAGCCGCAGCGGGGGGGCCGTGGAGACCCAGTACTTC. Encoded protein: CASRSGGAVETQYF.

This sequence joins TRBV25-1 and TRBJ1-2, with D tentatively TRBD1 (6 bases). Trimming removed 0 bases from V and 3 bases from J, with 14 bases in between. This CDR3 region has 16 residues. Germline CDR1 reads MGHDK; CDR2 reads SYGVNS. In DNA form, the CDR3 reads TGTGCCAGCAGTGAATACGAAGGACAGTCCCACTATGGCTACACCTTC. It specifies CASSEYEGQSHYGYTF.

The chain is built from TRBV6-1 and TRBJ2-5; 10 positions match TRBD1. Unmatched junction bases numbered 12, after V lost 9 bases and J lost 5 bases. Germline assignment: CDR1 MNHNS and CDR2 SASEGT. This CDR3 comprises 15 residues. The CDR3 sequence is CASTPVGQGSETQYF. CDR3 nucleotides: TGTGCCAGTACCCCCGTGGGACAGGGGTCGGAGACCCAGTACTTC.

This clone occurred many times. The chain combines TRBV7-9 with TRBJ1-1; D is unresolved. Per the germline V gene, CDR1 is SEHNR and CDR2 is FQNEAQ (reference sequence). Trimming pared 5 bases from V and 4 bases from J, leaving 20 bases between. The CDR3 has 16 amino acids. The CDR3 DNA follows: TGTGCCAGCAGCCAAGAAACTAGTCCCCTGAGCACTGAAGCTTTCTTT. Its protein product is CASSQETSPLSTEAFF.

This clone was picked up one time. The chain links TRBV5-6 to TRBJ2-7, with 7 bases fitting TRBD1. Trimming removed 2 bases from V and 2 bases from J; junction bases left unmatched: 7. The CDR3 is 15 amino acids. CDR1 is SGHDT and CDR2 is YYEEEE in the germline V gene. The CDR3 DNA is TGTGCCAGCAGCTTCACAGGGGCCAAAACCTACGAGCAGTACTTC. It specifies CASSFTGAKTYEQYF.

This chain connects TRBV30 to TRBJ1-5, with D possibly matching TRBD1 (5 bases). Germline V gene sequence: CDR1 GTSNPN, CDR2 SVGIG (reference sequence). This CDR3 is 13 amino acids long. Trimming took 7 bases from V and 0 from J, leaving 10 bases between them. In DNA form, the CDR3 reads TGTGCCTCGGGACTTCTTAGCAATCAGCCCCAGCATTTT. Encoded protein: CASGLLSNQPQHF.

The rearrangement joins TRBV28 to TRBJ1-4; maybe TRBD1 (6 bases). Germline V gives CDR1 MDHEN, CDR2 SYDVKM. The V end lost 5 bases, the J end lost 8 bases, and 18 bases lay between the germline ends. The CDR3 is made up of 15 amino acids. CDR3 region: CASSGLQGRGEKLFF. DNA for the CDR3: TGTGCCAGCAGTGGCCTACAGGGCCGAGGGGAAAAACTGTTTTTT.

This clone was counted between two and nine times. This chain joins TRBV30 and TRBJ2-1; the match to TRBD2 covers 11 bases. Losses at the gene ends were 3 bases for V and 10 bases for J; bases not matched to a gene: 5. Looked up from germline, CDR1 is GTSNPN and CDR2 is SVGIG (reference sequence). The CDR3 totals 13 residues. In DNA form, the CDR3 reads TGTGCCTGGAGGGCTAGCGGGGGGCGGGAGCAGTTCTTC. This encodes CAWRASGGREQFF.

V usage is TRBV15 and J usage is TRBJ1-2; D may be TRBD1 (6 bases). The CDR3 consists of 18 residues. V lost 0 bases and J 2 bases, leaving 19 bases between the germline ends. Per germline, CDR1 LNHNV and CDR2 YYDKDF (reference sequence). Here the CDR3 DNA reads TGTGCCACCAGCAGAGAGGTTATCACCGGGACAACGAACTATGGCTACACCTTC. Translation gives CATSREVITGTTNYGYTF. Together with reference TRBV15 and TRBJ1-2, the CDR3 gives the full variable domain: DAMVIQNPRYQVTQFGKPVTLSCSQTLNHNVMYWYQQKSSQAPKLLFHYYDKDFNNEADTPDNFQSRRPNTSFCFLDIRSPGLGDTAMYLCATSREVITGTTNYGYTFGSGTRLTVV.

The V and J genes are TRBV2 and TRBJ1-2; D remains unclear. V lost 2 bases and J lost 7, with 5 bases in between. The CDR3 is made up of 11 amino acids. The germline V gene has CDR1 SNHLY and CDR2 FYNNEI. CDR3 sequence: CASSEIGGYTF. CDR3 DNA: TGTGCCAGCAGTGAAATCGGTGGCTACACCTTC.

The DNA of the CDR3 is TGTGCCAGCAGTTTTGGACTAGCGGGTAACAATGAGCAGTTCTTC. Translation gives CASSFGLAGNNEQFF. This chain joins TRBV28 and TRBJ2-1, with 11 bases identical to TRBD2. V gave up 3 bases and J gave up 5 bases; unmatched junction bases: 3. This CDR3 region has 15 residues. The germline V gene encodes CDR1 MDHEN and CDR2 SYDVKM.

About this clone itself: Different DNA sequences within this sample yield the same CDR3. CDR3 in amino acids: CASSLRTGYGYTF. CDR3 bases: TGCGCCAGCAGCTTACGGACAGGCTATGGCTACACCTTC. The chain is built from TRBV5-1 and TRBJ1-2, with 7 bases aligning to TRBD1. The CDR3 covers 13 residues. Germline trimming cut 2 bases from V and 4 bases from J; bases unmatched to any gene: 2. Germline values: CDR1 SGHRS, CDR2 YFSETQ.

V usage is TRBV6-1 and J usage is TRBJ2-1; D is perhaps TRBD2 (6 bases). The V and J ends lost 10 bases and 8 bases respectively, with 21 bases between them. The length of the CDR3 is 14 residues. Germline CDR1 and CDR2: MNHNS and SASEGT. The CDR3: CATTAGLSFDEQFF. The DNA for the CDR3 is TGTGCCACGACGGCGGGACTCTCCTTCGATGAGCAGTTCTTC.

This chain links TRBV5-1 with TRBJ1-1, with a weak D call TRBD1 (6 bases). Germline-derived CDR1 and CDR2 are SGHRS and YFSETQ. CDR3 size: 14 residues. Trimming took off 3 bases at V and 5 bases at J, with 14 bases between the two ends. The CDR3 nucleotides read TGCGCCAGCAGCTCAGTAGGGGGAGTAACTGAAGCTTTCTTT. This gives the protein CASSSVGGVTEAFF. The variable domain in full, completed from reference TRBV5-1 and TRBJ1-1, reads KAGVTQTPRYLIKTRGQQVTLSCSPISGHRSVSWYQQTPGQGLQFLFEYFSETQRNKGNFPGRFSGRQFSNSRSEMNVSTLELGDSALYLCASSSVGGVTEAFFGQGTRLTVV.

The chain joins TRBV28 to TRBJ2-7, with 7 nucleotides matching TRBD1. V shed 8 bases, J shed 2 bases, and the junction held 12 bases outside the gene matches. Germline loops: CDR1 MDHEN, CDR2 SYDVKM. The CDR3 covers 15 residues. Here the CDR3 DNA reads TGTGCCAGCGTATCCGGGACAGCGTCTGCCTACGAGCAGTACTTC. Its protein is CASVSGTASAYEQYF.

The chain has TRBV18 and TRBJ1-2, with 8 bases identical to TRBD1. The CDR3 is 14 residues long. Per germline, CDR1 KGHSH and CDR2 LQKENI. The J segment lost 6 bases and the V segment lost 9 bases, leaving 12 bases of the junction unmatched. The CDR3 here is CASSEGQVIDGYTF. The DNA of the CDR3 is TGTGCCAGTTCCGAGGGACAGGTCATCGATGGCTACACCTTC.

This chain links TRBV29-1 with TRBJ1-1; a possible D gene is TRBD1 (5 bases). V lost 6 bases, J lost 0 bases, and 14 bases lay in between. The CDR3 has 14 amino acids. Looked up from germline, CDR1 is SQVTM and CDR2 is ANQGSEA. This CDR3 reads CSVGGGTMNTEAFF. The CDR3 coding sequence is TGCAGCGTCGGGGGTGGTACCATGAACACTGAAGCTTTCTTT.

This chain uses TRBV6-6 with TRBJ2-7; 9 nucleotides agree with TRBD1. Germline values: CDR1 MNHNY, CDR2 SVGAGI (reference sequence). This CDR3 spans 13 amino acids. Trimming took 10 bases from V and 3 from J; bases not matched to a gene: 7. The CDR3 DNA is TGTGCCACCACAGGGGGCGGGGGCTACGAGCAGTACTTC. Its translation: CATTGGGGYEQYF.

With regard to this clone: The junction differs from germline at one of its ends, possibly a read error. The gene calls are TRBV28 and TRBJ1-2; D is perhaps TRBD1 (6 bases). Germline values: CDR1 MDHEN, CDR2 SYDVKM. The CDR3 is made up of 13 amino acids. The CDR3 reads CATSLGQQHGYTF. In nucleotides, the CDR3 is TGTGCCACCAGTCTAGGACAGCAGCATGGCTACACCTTC.

The V call is TRBV6-6, the J call TRBJ2-1; a weak D match, TRBD2 (5 bases). V shed 5 bases and J shed 15 bases, with 17 bases lying between them. CDR1 and CDR2 from the germline V gene are MNHNY and SVGAGI (reference sequence). The CDR3 consists of 12 residues. The CDR3 DNA sequence: TGTGCCAGCAGTCCGGGCGGGCTATTCCCGTTCTTC. Its protein product is CASSPGGLFPFF.